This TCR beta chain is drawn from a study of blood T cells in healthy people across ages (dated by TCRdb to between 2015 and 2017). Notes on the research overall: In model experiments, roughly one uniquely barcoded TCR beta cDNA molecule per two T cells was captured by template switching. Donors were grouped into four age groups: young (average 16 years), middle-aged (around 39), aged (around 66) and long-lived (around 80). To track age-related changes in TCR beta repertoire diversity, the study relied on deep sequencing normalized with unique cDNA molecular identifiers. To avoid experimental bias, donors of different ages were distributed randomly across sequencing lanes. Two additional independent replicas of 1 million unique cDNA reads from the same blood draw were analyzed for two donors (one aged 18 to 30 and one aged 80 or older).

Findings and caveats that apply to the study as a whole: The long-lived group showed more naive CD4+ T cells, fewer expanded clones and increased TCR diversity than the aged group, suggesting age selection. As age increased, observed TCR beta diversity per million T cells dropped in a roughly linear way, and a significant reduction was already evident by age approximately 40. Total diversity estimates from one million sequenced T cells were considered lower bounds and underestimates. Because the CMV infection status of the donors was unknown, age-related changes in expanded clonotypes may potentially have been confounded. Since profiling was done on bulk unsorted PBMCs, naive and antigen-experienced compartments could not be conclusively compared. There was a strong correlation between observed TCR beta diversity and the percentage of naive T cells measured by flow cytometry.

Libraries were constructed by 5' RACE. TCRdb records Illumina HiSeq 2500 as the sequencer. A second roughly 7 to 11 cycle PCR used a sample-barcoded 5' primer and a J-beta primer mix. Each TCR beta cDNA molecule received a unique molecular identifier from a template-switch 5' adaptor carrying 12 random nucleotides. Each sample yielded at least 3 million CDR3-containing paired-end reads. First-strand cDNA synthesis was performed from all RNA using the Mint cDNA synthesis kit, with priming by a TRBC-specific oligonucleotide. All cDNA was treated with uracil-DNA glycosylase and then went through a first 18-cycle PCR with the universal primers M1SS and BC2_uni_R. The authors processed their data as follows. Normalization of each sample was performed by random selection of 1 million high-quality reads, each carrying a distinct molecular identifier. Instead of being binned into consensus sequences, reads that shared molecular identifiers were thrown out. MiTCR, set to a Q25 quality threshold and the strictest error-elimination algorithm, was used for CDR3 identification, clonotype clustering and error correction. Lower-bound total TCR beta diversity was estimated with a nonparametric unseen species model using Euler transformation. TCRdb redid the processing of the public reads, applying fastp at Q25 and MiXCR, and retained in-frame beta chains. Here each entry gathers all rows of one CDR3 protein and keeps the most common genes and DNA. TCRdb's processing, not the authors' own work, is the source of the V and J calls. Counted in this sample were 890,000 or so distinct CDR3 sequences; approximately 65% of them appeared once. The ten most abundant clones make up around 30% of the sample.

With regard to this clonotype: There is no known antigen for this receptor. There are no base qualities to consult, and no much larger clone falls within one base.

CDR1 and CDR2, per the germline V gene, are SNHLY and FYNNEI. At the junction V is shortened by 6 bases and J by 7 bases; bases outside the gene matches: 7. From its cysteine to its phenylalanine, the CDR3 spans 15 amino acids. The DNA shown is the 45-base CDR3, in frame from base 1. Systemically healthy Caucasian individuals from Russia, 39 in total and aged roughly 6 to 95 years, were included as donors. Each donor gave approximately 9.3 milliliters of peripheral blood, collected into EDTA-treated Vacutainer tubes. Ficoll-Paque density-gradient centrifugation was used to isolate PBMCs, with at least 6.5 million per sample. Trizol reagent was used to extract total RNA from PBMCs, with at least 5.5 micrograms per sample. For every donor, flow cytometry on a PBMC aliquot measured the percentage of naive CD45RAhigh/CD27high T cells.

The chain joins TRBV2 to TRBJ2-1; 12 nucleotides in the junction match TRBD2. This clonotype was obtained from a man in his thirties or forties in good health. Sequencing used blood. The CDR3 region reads CASRAGTSGGNEQFF. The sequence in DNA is TGTGCCAGCAGGGCCGGTACTAGCGGGGGGAATGAGCAGTTCTTC.